In this sample, the clone carrying this T cell receptor (beta chain) turned up once. TCRdb independently ran MiXCR on the 5' RACE reads; one entry per CDR3 protein. The sample has more than 85,000 distinct CDR3 sequences, about 16% seen once; the top ten hold about 6.2%. The CDR3 has 14 residues. Germline loops: CDR1 SGHRS, CDR2 YFSETQ. Deletions cut 5 bases from V and 1 base from J, with 12 bases between. The entry originates in a study of T cells of healthy individuals. This receptor was obtained from a human donor in good health. The J gene is TRBJ2-5, the V gene TRBV5-1, with TRBD2 as a possible D gene (7 bases). CDR3 in amino acids: CASSRGAGQETQYF. CDR3 coding DNA: TGCGCCAGCAGTCGGGGGGCGGGCCAAGAGACCCAGTACTTC.